One sample yielded the 27 T cell receptor beta chains listed below, sequenced in a study of blood T cells in healthy people across ages. Primed by a sample-barcoded 5' primer and a J-beta primer mix, a second PCR proceeded for 7 to 11 cycles. TCRdb re-analysed the 5' RACE reads in MiXCR, keeping a single row per CDR3 protein. In the table there are about 930,000 distinct CDR3 sequences, about 29% of which are singletons. In addition, the sample was reused for a study of T cells of mothers and their children.

The sequencing sample was made of blood. The receptors were gathered from a woman between 40 and 55 years old in good health.

The chain uses TRBV18 and TRBJ2-3; D ambiguous. The V and J ends lost 0 bases and 2 bases respectively, with 15 bases between them. Germline values: CDR1 KGHSH, CDR2 LQKENI. The CDR3 covers 17 residues. The CDR3 bases are TGTGCCAGCTCACCACCGCCGGGCGAACCTAACACAGATACGCAGTATTTT. As protein: CASSPPPGEPNTDTQYF.

Worth noting for this clonotype: Germline and junction disagree at one end, which may indicate a read error. This chain links TRBV7-2 with TRBJ1-6, with a weak D call TRBD1 (5 bases). CDR1 is SGHTA and CDR2 is FQGNSA in the germline V gene. The CDR3 extends over 16 amino acids. CDR3 loop: CASSFETAGFGSPRHF. The CDR3 region has the DNA TGTGCCAGCAGCTTTGAGACGGCAGGGTTCGGTTCACCCCGCCACTTT. Full variable domain (missing parts from reference TRBV7-2 and TRBJ1-6): GAGVSQSPSNKVTEKGKDVELRCDPISGHTALYWYRQSLGQGLEFLIYFQGNSAPDKSGLPSDRFSAERTGGSVSTLTIQRTQQEDSAVYLCASSFETAGFGSPRHFGNGTRLTVT.

As concerns this clonotype: At one boundary the junction diverges from the germline segment, which might be a read error. This sequence joins TRBV3-1 and TRBJ2-5; unclear D gene. With the DNA end fitting TRBJ2-7 better, the J assignment may be wrong. The V gene's germline CDR1 is LGHDT and CDR2 YNNKEL (reference sequence). This CDR3 is 14 amino acids long. In DNA, the CDR3 is TGTGTCAGCAGCCAAGAAGGCCTCAGCCACGAGCAGTACTTC. It is translated as CVSSQEGLSHEQYF.

At least ten counts were recorded for this clonotype. The rearrangement joins TRBV12-3 or TRBV12-4 to TRBJ1-4; 8 positions agree with TRBD1. Trimming removed 6 bases from V and 3 bases from J; junction bases left unmatched: 3. This CDR3 spans 14 amino acids. The DNA of the CDR3 is TGTGCCAGCAGCTCGACAGGGGCTAATGAAAAACTGTTTTTT. This gives the protein CASSSTGANEKLFF.

This clonotype turned up a few times. This chain links TRBV12-3 or TRBV12-4 with TRBJ2-5, with a tentative D call TRBD1 (6 bases). This CDR3 has 15 residues. Deletions cut 5 bases from V and 7 bases from J, with 20 bases between. CDR3 residues: CASSPDYVGGATQYF. CDR3 DNA sequence: TGTGCCAGCAGTCCTGACTACGTTGGGGGCGCGACCCAGTACTTC.

This clonotype was seen only a few times. The chain links TRBV5-1 to TRBJ1-4; D not resolved. The length of the CDR3 is 14 residues. The germline V and J ends were trimmed by 4 bases and 0 bases, with 7 bases remaining between them. Germline lookup yields CDR1 SGHRS and CDR2 YFSETQ. As DNA, the CDR3 is TGCGCCAGCAGCGAGACAACAACTAATGAAAAACTGTTTTTT. Protein product: CASSETTTNEKLFF.

This clonotype was picked up one time. The chain combines TRBV29-1 with TRBJ1-4, with D maybe TRBD1 (6 bases). Germline V gene sequence: CDR1 SQVTM, CDR2 ANQGSEA. V was shortened by 3 bases and J by 3 bases, with 11 bases between the two germline ends. The CDR3 loop spans 14 amino acids. The CDR3 DNA follows: TGCAGCGTTGAGGCAGGGACATCTAATGAAAAACTGTTTTTT. It specifies CSVEAGTSNEKLFF.

The rearrangement links TRBV20-1 to TRBJ2-7; 11 bases map to TRBD1. Germline values: CDR1 DFQATT, CDR2 SNEGSKA (reference sequence). V trimming: 6 bases; J trimming: 0 bases; junction bases outside the gene matches: 7. The CDR3 runs 15 residues. The CDR3 is CSAHGQGALSYEQYF. In nucleotides, the CDR3 is TGCAGTGCCCACGGACAGGGGGCCCTCTCCTACGAGCAGTACTTC.

This clonotype was seen a few times. The rearrangement uses TRBV28 and TRBJ1-5; weak D call: TRBD1 (6 bases). Looked up from germline, CDR1 is MDHEN and CDR2 is SYDVKM. CDR3 size: 15 residues. Trimming left V 7 bases short and J 7 bases short, with 20 bases between. The CDR3 nucleotides are TGTGCCAGCACCCTCGGCCAGGGGTTTCGCCAGCCCCAGCATTTT. Translated, it gives CASTLGQGFRQPQHF.

J is TRBJ2-3 and V is TRBV6-4; TRBD1 might be the D (5 bases). Germline CDR1 reads MRHNA; CDR2 reads SNTAGT. V was clipped by 6 bases and J by 2 bases, with 9 bases between them. The CDR3 has 13 amino acids. The CDR3 loop is CASSAGSTDTQYF. The CDR3 nucleotides are TGTGCCAGCAGCGCAGGGTCCACAGATACGCAGTATTTT.

The gene calls are TRBV29-1 and TRBJ1-2; D is perhaps TRBD1 (5 bases). The CDR3 covers 13 residues. Germline V gene data show CDR1 as SQVTM and CDR2 as ANQGSEA. Trimming removed 7 bases at V and 6 bases at J, with 18 bases between. CDR3 sequence: CSAAGTGMDGYTF. The CDR3 DNA follows: TGCAGCGCTGCCGGGACCGGGATGGATGGCTACACCTTC.

Concerning this clonotype: A read error may explain this, as a much larger clone is one base away. The V gene is TRBV15, the J gene TRBJ2-1, with 7 bases fitting TRBD1. Losses at the gene ends were 4 bases for V and 10 bases for J; bases not matched to a gene: 10. CDR3 length equals 14 residues. Germline V lookup: CDR1 LNHNV, CDR2 YYDKDF (reference sequence). The CDR3 coding sequence is TGTGCCACCAGCAATACCGGGACAGCCTACGAGCAGTTCTTC. Protein sequence: CATSNTGTAYEQFF.

The CDR3 reads CASSLVGQSEAFF. The CDR3 DNA reads TGCGCCAGCAGCTTGGTCGGACAGAGTGAAGCTTTCTTT. V gene TRBV5-1 combines with J gene TRBJ1-1, with a tentative D call TRBD1 (6 bases). Germline V gene lookup returns CDR1 SGHRS and CDR2 YFSETQ. This CDR3 is built from 13 residues. The V end lost 0 bases, the J end lost 7 bases, and 10 bases lay between the germline ends.

At least ten counts were recorded for this clonotype. The chain links TRBV5-6 to TRBJ1-2; D gene unclear. V lost 2 bases and J lost 4, with 15 bases in between. This CDR3 has 15 amino acids. In germline, CDR1 is SGHDT, CDR2 YYEEEE. CDR3 coding DNA: TGTGCCAGCAGCTTCGGCACCTTCGGAGCCTATGGCTACACCTTC. Residues: CASSFGTFGAYGYTF.

The rearrangement uses TRBV28 and TRBJ1-1; D is undetermined. Trimming cost V 2 bases and J 13 bases, with 14 bases left between them. Germline V lookup: CDR1 MDHEN, CDR2 SYDVKM. CDR3 length: 12 amino acids. In DNA form, the CDR3 reads TGTGCCAGCAGTTTAGGGGTTCGGGGTAATTTCTTT. Protein product: CASSLGVRGNFF.

The genes are TRBV7-6 and TRBJ1-3, with 9 bases lining up with TRBD1. J was trimmed by 2 bases and V by 5 bases; bases with no gene match: 10. Germline CDR1 reads SGHVS; CDR2 reads FNYEAQ. This CDR3 comprises 17 residues. Here the CDR3 DNA reads TGTGCCAGCAGCAAACTGACAGGGGGATCCCCTGGAAACACCATATATTTT. Translation gives CASSKLTGGSPGNTIYF.

The V gene is TRBV7-9, the J gene TRBJ2-7; tentatively, D is TRBD1 (6 bases). The CDR3 extends over 16 amino acids. Trimming cost V 4 bases and J 10 bases, with 26 bases left between them. Germline CDR1 is SEHNR and CDR2 is FQNEAQ (reference sequence). CDR3 region: CASSSRQETAQEAQYF. The CDR3 DNA follows: TGTGCCAGCAGCTCTAGACAGGAGACTGCCCAAGAGGCCCAGTACTTC.

This sequence joins TRBV7-3 and TRBJ2-3, with 10 bases that match TRBD2. There are 15 residues in the CDR3. Germline values: CDR1 SGHTA, CDR2 FQGTGA. The V and J ends lost 2 bases and 9 bases, in that order; junction bases with no gene match: 8. Here the CDR3 DNA reads TGTGCCAGCAGCTTAGAAGCGGGGGGGCCGAGGACGCAGTATTTT. Residues: CASSLEAGGPRTQYF.

The chain joins TRBV7-8 to TRBJ1-1, with D possibly TRBD1 on 5 matching bases. The CDR3 sequence is 15 residues long. Germline-derived CDR1 and CDR2 are SGHVS and FQNEAQ. The ends were cut back, 2 bases at V and 1 base at J, with 11 bases in the middle. CDR3 loop: CASSLQGLANTEAFF. The CDR3 DNA sequence: TGTGCCAGCAGCTTACAGGGCCTGGCGAACACTGAAGCTTTCTTT.

Many counts were recorded for this clonotype. The rearrangement joins TRBV7-9 to TRBJ2-5; TRBD2 is a possible D gene (6 bases). Germline CDR1 is SEHNR and CDR2 is FQNEAQ (reference sequence). This CDR3 region has 13 residues. Trimming removed 8 bases from V and 2 bases from J, with 12 bases in between. CDR3 amino acids: CASHRDSQETQYF. The CDR3 DNA is TGTGCCAGCCACCGGGACTCACAAGAGACCCAGTACTTC.

This clonotype was found a few times. The chain carries TRBV6-2 or TRBV6-3 and TRBJ2-5; the D gene is possibly TRBD1 (5 bases). CDR1 and CDR2 (germline): MNHEY, SVGEGT. The germline V and J ends were trimmed by 3 bases and 2 bases, with 10 bases remaining between them. The CDR3 consists of 14 residues. The CDR3 DNA reads TGTGCCAGCAGTTATGCAGGGAATCAAGAGACCCAGTACTTC. Its translation: CASSYAGNQETQYF.

V gene TRBV7-8 combines with J gene TRBJ1-5, with no clear D. Trimming pared 3 bases from V and 5 bases from J, leaving 11 bases between. Germline lookup yields CDR1 SGHVS and CDR2 FQNEAQ. The CDR3 extends over 14 amino acids. CDR3: CASSFYGQYQPQHF. In DNA, the CDR3 is TGTGCCAGCAGCTTCTACGGTCAATATCAGCCCCAGCATTTT.

This clonotype has more than one count but fewer than ten. The chain links TRBV29-1 to TRBJ2-7; TRBD1 agrees at 9 bases. Germline CDR1 SQVTM, CDR2 ANQGSEA. V shed 0 bases and J 1 base; nucleotides not matched to a gene: 7. This CDR3 region has 16 residues. The CDR3 reads CSVEDLTGGLSYEQYF. CDR3 DNA sequence: TGCAGCGTTGAAGACCTCACAGGGGGCTTGTCCTACGAGCAGTACTTC.

V gene TRBV28 combines with J gene TRBJ2-7; D is perhaps TRBD1 or TRBD2 (5 bases each). Germline V gene data show CDR1 as MDHEN and CDR2 as SYDVKM. This CDR3 spans 14 amino acids. The V gene lost 6 bases and the J gene lost 11 bases, with 23 bases spanning the gap. CDR3 coding DNA: TGTGCCAGCAGGCCCGGTTTGGGGACCGACCCTGAGTACTTC. Residues: CASRPGLGTDPEYF.

The chain recombines TRBV27 with TRBJ2-7, with a tentative D call TRBD1 (6 bases). Germline loops: CDR1 MNHEY, CDR2 SMNVEV (reference sequence). CDR3 length: 16 amino acids. Trimming removed 6 bases from V and 3 bases from J, with 21 bases in between. DNA for the CDR3: TGTGCCAGCAGGCCTACTTACAGGGAAAGGAACTACGAGCAGTACTTC. Translating it yields CASRPTYRERNYEQYF.

This clonotype has a handful of counts. The chain is built from TRBV20-1 and TRBJ2-1; 12 positions agree with TRBD2. The CDR3 has 14 residues. The V and J ends lost 6 bases and 5 bases, in that order; junction bases with no gene match: 5. Germline CDR1 and CDR2: DFQATT and SNEGSKA (reference sequence). This CDR3 is CSARTSGDDNEQFF. The CDR3 nucleotides read TGCAGTGCCCGGACTAGCGGGGACGACAATGAGCAGTTCTTC.

This clonotype was seen a handful of times. The chain carries TRBV20-1 and TRBJ2-6; 9 bases map to TRBD1. V shed 2 bases and J 0 bases; nucleotides not matched to a gene: 5. The CDR3 extends over 17 amino acids. Germline lookup yields CDR1 DFQATT and CDR2 SNEGSKA (reference sequence). The CDR3 is CSARQGQGDSGANVLTF. For the CDR3, the DNA is TGCAGTGCTAGACAGGGACAGGGCGACTCTGGGGCCAACGTCCTGACTTTC.